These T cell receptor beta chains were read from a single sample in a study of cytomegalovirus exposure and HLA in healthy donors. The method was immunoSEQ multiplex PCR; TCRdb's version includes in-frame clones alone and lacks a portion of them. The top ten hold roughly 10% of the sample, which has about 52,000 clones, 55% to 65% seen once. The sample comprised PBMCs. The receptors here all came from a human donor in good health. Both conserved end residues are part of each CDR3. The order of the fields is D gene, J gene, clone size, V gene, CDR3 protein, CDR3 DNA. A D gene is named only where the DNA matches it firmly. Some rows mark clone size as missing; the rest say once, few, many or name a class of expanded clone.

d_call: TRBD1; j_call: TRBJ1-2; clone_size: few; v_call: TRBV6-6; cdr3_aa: CASSLDRVGNYGYTF; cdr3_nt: TGTGCCAGCAGTTTGGACAGGGTAGGAAACTATGGCTACACCTTC
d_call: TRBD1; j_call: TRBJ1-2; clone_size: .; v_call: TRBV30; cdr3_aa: CAWNSTPGQSCGYTF; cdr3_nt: TGTGCCTGGAACTCGACGCCGGGACAGTCGTGTGGCTACACCTTC
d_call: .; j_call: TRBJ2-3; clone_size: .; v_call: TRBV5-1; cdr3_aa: CASSLGRDTQYF; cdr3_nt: TGCGCCAGCAGCTTGGGGAGGGATACGCAGTATTTT
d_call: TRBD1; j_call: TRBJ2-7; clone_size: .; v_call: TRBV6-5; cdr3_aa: CASSPTGTAYEQYF; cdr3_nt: TGTGCCAGCAGCCCCACCGGGACAGCCTACGAGCAGTACTTC
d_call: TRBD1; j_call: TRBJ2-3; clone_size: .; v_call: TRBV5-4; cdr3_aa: CASTWTGGTDTQYF; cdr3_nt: TGTGCCAGCACTTGGACAGGGGGAACAGATACGCAGTATTTT
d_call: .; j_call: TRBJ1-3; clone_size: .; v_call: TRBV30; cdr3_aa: CAWSVLAGLGADTIYF; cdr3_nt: TGTGCCTGGAGTGTACTGGCCGGCTTAGGGGCGGACACCATATATTTT
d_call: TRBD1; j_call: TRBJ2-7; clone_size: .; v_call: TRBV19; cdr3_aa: CASSIGTGGYEQYF; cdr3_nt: TGTGCCAGTAGTATAGGTACAGGGGGATACGAGCAGTACTTC
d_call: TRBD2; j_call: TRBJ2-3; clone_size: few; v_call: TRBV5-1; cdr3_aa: CASSFQAGGTDTQYF; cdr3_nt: TGCGCCAGCAGCTTCCAAGCGGGGGGCACAGATACGCAGTATTTT
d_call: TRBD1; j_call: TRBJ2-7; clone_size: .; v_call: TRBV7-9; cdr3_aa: CASSQPGTEGHEQYF; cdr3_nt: TGTGCCAGCAGCCAACCGGGGACAGAGGGGCACGAGCAGTACTTC
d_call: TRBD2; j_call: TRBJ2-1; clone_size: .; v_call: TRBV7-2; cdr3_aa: CASSFSGAEQFF; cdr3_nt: TGTGCCAGCAGCTTTAGCGGGGCTGAGCAGTTCTTC
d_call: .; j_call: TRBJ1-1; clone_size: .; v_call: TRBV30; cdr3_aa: CAWSVVSKTEAFF; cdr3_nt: TGTGCCTGGAGTGTAGTCAGTAAAACTGAAGCTTTCTTT
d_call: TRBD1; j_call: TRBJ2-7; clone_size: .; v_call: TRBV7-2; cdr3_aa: CASSSPGQGAYEQYF; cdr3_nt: TGTGCCAGCAGCTCTCCGGGACAGGGGGCCTACGAGCAGTACTTC
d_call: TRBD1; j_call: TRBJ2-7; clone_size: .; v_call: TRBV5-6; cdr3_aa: CASSFFDRGHEQYF; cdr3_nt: TGTGCCAGCAGCTTCTTCGACAGGGGTCACGAGCAGTACTTC
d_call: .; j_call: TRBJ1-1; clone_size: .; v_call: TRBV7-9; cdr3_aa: CSSSLEEGQRGEAFF; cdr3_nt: TGTTCCAGCAGCTTAGAGGAGGGGCAAAGGGGTGAAGCTTTCTTT
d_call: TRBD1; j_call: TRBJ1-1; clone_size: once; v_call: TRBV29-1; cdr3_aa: CSVGDRGYTEAFF; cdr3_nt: TGCAGCGTTGGGGACAGGGGGTACACTGAAGCTTTCTTT
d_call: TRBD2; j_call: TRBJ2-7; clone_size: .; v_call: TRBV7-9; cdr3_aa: CASSSPSGYEQYF; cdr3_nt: TGTGCCAGCAGCTCACCTAGCGGCTACGAGCAGTACTTC